Reported below is one TCR beta chain. What it recognizes is unknown. These data come from a study of PD-1 blockade in mismatch repair-deficient tumors. At the level of the study: Patients had about a dozen mismatch repair-deficient cancer types and were previously treated and progressing.

Germline lookup yields CDR1 SGHVS and CDR2 FNYEAQ. The CDR3 runs to 20 residues. Unmatched junction bases numbered 18, after V lost 5 bases and J lost 5 bases. Study findings and constraints: Tumor-resident clones, often absent from pretreatment blood, expanded after pembrolizumab and then contracted.

This table comes from immunoSEQ multiplex PCR, and its TCRdb copy is limited to in-frame clones, with some not included. The data show fewer than 100,000 clones, over 75% seen once. All patients were mismatch repair deficient, assessed by either PCR or immunohistochemistry. TCRs were sequenced from three patients responding to pembrolizumab. The V gene is TRBV7-6, the J gene TRBJ2-1, with TRBD2 matching over 13 bases. This TCR came from an adult with mismatch repair-deficient cancer. This sample comprised peripheral blood, obtained 12 weeks after starting pembrolizumab. DNA for the CDR3: TGTGCCAGCAGCCGAATGGGACTAGCGGGATTAGGGGGTATCCACAATGAGCAGTTCTTC. It translates to CASSRMGLAGLGGIHNEQFF.